This is a list of T cell receptor beta chains from one sample in a study of CD8+ T cells in alopecia areata. Measured with immunoSEQ multiplex PCR; TCRdb has only the in-frame clones, and not every one. The sample consists of about 110,000 clones, roughly 50% of them appearing once. The sequences come from CD8+ T cells sorted from blood, collected at week 24, from a patient treated with tofacitinib. Receptors were obtained from a human donor with alopecia areata. CDR3s include the opening cysteine and the closing phenylalanine or tryptophan. The D gene is left open where the match is weak. Clone size is stated in some rows and not others, as once, few, many or a class when expanded.

D	V	J	size	DNA	CDR3
-	TRBV2	TRBJ2-5	-	TGTGCCAGCAGTGATAGGGGGGGGCGACAGCAAGAGACCCAGTACTTC	CASSDRGGRQQETQYF
-	TRBV29-1	TRBJ2-2	-	TGCAGCGTCGTTGAAACAGGATTTACTACCGGGGAGCTGTTTTTT	CSVVETGFTTGELFF
TRBD1	TRBV7-9	TRBJ2-7	few	TGTGCCAGCAGTCCGGACAGGAATAAGCAGTACTTC	CASSPDRNKQYF
TRBD1	TRBV6-6	TRBJ1-2	-	TGTGCCAGCAGTTACTCCCCACAGGGGGATCCTTATGGCTACACCTTC	CASSYSPQGDPYGYTF
TRBD1	TRBV11-3	TRBJ2-5	few	TGTGCCAGCAGCTTGGCGACAGGGGAAGAGACCCAGTACTTC	CASSLATGEETQYF
TRBD2	TRBV6-5	TRBJ2-7	-	TGTGCCAGCAGTTCTAGCGGGGGGGCCCTCGAGCAGTACTTC	CASSSSGGALEQYF
TRBD2	TRBV18	TRBJ2-1	-	TGTGCCAGCTCACCGAAGACTAGCGGTCCGTACAATGAGCAGTTCTTC	CASSPKTSGPYNEQFF
-	TRBV29-1	TRBJ1-1	once	TGCAGCGTTGAAGCGAATGAAGCTTTCTTT	CSVEANEAFF
TRBD1	TRBV11-2	TRBJ2-7	-	TGTGCCAGCAGCTCCTACGGGACAGGGACGAACGAGCAGTACTTC	CASSSYGTGTNEQYF
TRBD2	TRBV27	TRBJ2-2	-	TGTGCCAGCAGTTCACGACTAGCGGTTACCGGGGAGCTGTTTTTT	CASSSRLAVTGELFF
TRBD1	TRBV19	TRBJ1-5	-	TGTGCCAGTAGTGCACAGGACAGGTCCCAGCATTTT	CASSAQDRSQHF
-	TRBV2	TRBJ1-4	-	TGTGCCAGCAGTGAAAACAGGGTGTCTGAAAAACTGTTTTTT	CASSENRVSEKLFF
-	TRBV13	TRBJ1-2	-	TGTGCCAGCAGCGCGCTCCGAGGCGCTGGCACCTTC	CASSALRGAGTF
-	TRBV4-1	TRBJ2-7	-	TGCGCCAGCAGCCAAGATCGAGGGGCCTACGAGCAGTACTTC	CASSQDRGAYEQYF
TRBD2	TRBV30	TRBJ2-3	few	TGTGCCTGGAGTCGGTTAGCGGGGTCCGATACGCAGTATTTT	CAWSRLAGSDTQYF
-	TRBV4-3	TRBJ2-7	-	TGCGCCAGCAGCCAAGATGAAGTGAACCCCCTCTACGAGCAGTACTTC	CASSQDEVNPLYEQYF